The 5 T cell receptor beta chains presented below share a single source sample, sequenced in a study of CD8+CD57+ T cells in acquired aplastic anemia. The sequenced patients had an expansion of CD8+CD57+ cells seen by flow cytometry. Genomic DNA, serving as template, underwent TCR beta VDJ and CDR3 profiling. TCRdb re-derived calls from the reads in MiXCR, one entry per CDR3 protein. Among roughly 160,000 distinct CDR3 sequences, roughly 48% were seen once, and the ten largest hold 2.5% to 3.5%. The sample comprised sorted CD4+, CD8+, or CD8+CD57+ T cells (not recorded which) from PBMCs. The receptors stem from a human donor with aplastic anemia.

The rearrangement joins TRBV19 to TRBJ2-1; a weak D match, TRBD2 (5 bases). The germline V and J ends were trimmed by 3 bases and 5 bases, with 11 bases remaining between them. This CDR3 region has 14 residues. The germline V gene has CDR1 LNHDA and CDR2 SQIVND (reference sequence). CDR3 coding DNA: TGTGCCAGTAGTATGAGGGATACGGACAATGAGCAGTTCTTC. It yields the protein CASSMRDTDNEQFF.

As regards this clonotype: Here the CDR3 omits its conserved ending phenylalanine or tryptophan, so a read error is the likely source. The V and J genes are TRBV2 and TRBJ1-5; TRBD1 might be the D (5 bases). The germline V gene has CDR1 SNHLY and CDR2 FYNNEI. This CDR3 is 14 amino acids long. Trimming removed 4 bases from V and 6 bases from J, with 13 bases in between. The chain's CDR3 is CASSGSGQGQPQHL. Written as DNA, the CDR3 is TGTGCCAGCAGTGGAAGCGGGCAGGGTCAGCCCCAGCATCTT.

This sequence joins TRBV7-2 and TRBJ2-1, with 11 bases identical to TRBD2. The CDR3 extends over 13 amino acids. From germline, CDR1 is SGHTA and CDR2 FQGNSA. V was clipped by 9 bases and J by 10 bases; unmatched bases: 8. CDR3 sequence (DNA): TGTGCCAGTTTAGCGGGAGGGCCCCTCGAGCAGTTCTTC. Translating it yields CASLAGGPLEQFF.

In this sample, this clonotype turned up many times. This chain links TRBV5-1 with TRBJ2-1; TRBD2 agrees at 8 bases. This CDR3 comprises 15 residues. Germline V gene lookup returns CDR1 SGHRS and CDR2 YFSETQ. The trim removed 1 base at V and 6 bases at J, leaving 6 bases unmatched. The CDR3 DNA follows: TGCGCCAGCAGCTTGAGGCAGCGGGAGAGCAATGAGCAGTTCTTC. Its translation: CASSLRQRESNEQFF.

This clonotype was seen at least ten times. The chain combines TRBV7-6 with TRBJ2-7; no clear D. This CDR3 comprises 12 residues. Between the trimmed V and J ends, which lost 5 bases and 6 bases, there was a span of 11 bases. Germline CDR1 and CDR2: SGHVS and FNYEAQ. The CDR3 DNA sequence: TGTGCCAGCAGCCTCCATCTCTCCGAGCAGTACTTC. This codes for CASSLHLSEQYF.